The text below deals with one TCR beta chain. This sample stems from a study of blood T cell repertoires in COVID-19. Across the study: Sites across the United States, Italy and Spain contributed samples from acute and convalescent COVID-19.

This CDR3 is built from 14 residues. Unmatched junction bases numbered 0, after V lost 0 bases and J lost 6 bases. Germline V gene sequence: CDR1 MRHNA, CDR2 SNTAGT. The table came from immunoSEQ multiplex PCR; TCRdb's copy has only in-frame clones and leaves some out. The sample has some 240,000 clones; around four fifths are singletons. This clonotype was sampled from a woman between 65 and 79 years old with COVID-19, enrolled during active disease. The chain couples TRBV6-4 to TRBJ1-2, with 11 bases aligning to TRBD1. The sequenced material came from peripheral blood. The chain's CDR3 is CASSDSDRGHGYTF. The CDR3 nucleotides read TGTGCCAGCAGTGACTCGGACAGGGGGCATGGCTACACCTTC.